These 20 T cell receptor beta chains were all obtained from the same sample, sequenced in a study of identical twins. TCRdb re-called the 5' RACE reads with MiXCR, one entry per CDR3 protein. The profile covers around 530,000 distinct CDR3 sequences, with roughly 15% appearing a single time and more than 0.4% taken by the ten largest. The data were also submitted as part of a second study, on yellow fever vaccine responses in identical twins.

The sequenced sample was CD4+ T cells sorted from blood. Source of these receptors: a woman between 18 and 30 years old in good health.

This clonotype was seen a handful of times. This chain uses TRBV4-1 with TRBJ1-5; D unresolved. The CDR3 runs 17 residues. CDR1 and CDR2 from the germline V gene are MGHRA and YSYEKL. Trimming shortened V by 1 base and J by 0 bases, and 13 bases separated the two germline ends. The CDR3, as DNA: TGCGCCAGCAGCCAAGGAATGCCGGGTCCTAGCAATCAGCCCCAGCATTTT. Translation: CASSQGMPGPSNQPQHF.

The chain couples TRBV12-3 or TRBV12-4 to TRBJ2-2; no firm D call. V was cut by 8 bases and J by 0 bases, with 22 bases left in between. The CDR3 sequence is 18 residues long. The CDR3, as DNA: TGTGCCAGCTGTCGACCTTGGGTAGGGCAATCGAACACCGGGGAGCTGTTTTTT. It codes for CASCRPWVGQSNTGELFF.

The CDR3 sequence is CASSPPNQGTQSGANVLTF. The CDR3 DNA follows: TGTGCCAGCTCACCACCGAATCAAGGGACACAATCTGGGGCCAACGTCCTGACTTTC. This chain links TRBV18 with TRBJ2-6; a weak D match, TRBD1 (6 bases). The V end lost 0 bases, the J end lost 1 base, and 16 bases lay between the germline ends. The CDR3 loop spans 19 amino acids. CDR1 is KGHSH and CDR2 is LQKENI in the germline V gene.

The rearrangement links TRBV7-9 to TRBJ2-2; 7 bases map to TRBD1. The CDR3 sequence is 14 residues long. V dropped 5 bases and J dropped 5; count of bases not matched to a gene: 5. The germline gives CDR1 SEHNR, CDR2 FQNEAQ (reference sequence). The CDR3 region has the DNA TGTGCCAGCAGCAAGGGACAGATGACCGGGGAGCTGTTTTTT. Protein product: CASSKGQMTGELFF.

This clonotype came up a few times. This rearrangement joins TRBV6-1 to TRBJ2-1; maybe TRBD2 (7 bases). The CDR3 sequence is 16 residues long. Germline lookup yields CDR1 MNHNS and CDR2 SASEGT. V lost 6 bases and J lost 2, with 17 bases in between. In DNA form, the CDR3 reads TGTGCCAGCAGACCCGAGGGAGGGGGGCCCTACAATGAGCAGTTCTTC. This codes for CASRPEGGGPYNEQFF.

The chain is built from TRBV28 and TRBJ1-6; 8 bases align to TRBD1. The junction had 9 bases not matched to a gene; V was cut back by 7 bases and J by 7 bases. The V gene's germline CDR1 is MDHEN and CDR2 SYDVKM. This CDR3 region has 15 residues. The CDR3 sequence: CASTVAGTGNSPLHF. The CDR3 DNA reads as TGTGCCAGCACCGTAGCTGGGACAGGCAATTCACCCCTCCACTTT.

This clonotype was seen at least ten times. The chain uses TRBV12-3 or TRBV12-4 and TRBJ2-7; D may match TRBD1 or TRBD2 (5 bases each). CDR3 length equals 13 residues. The V and J ends lost 6 bases and 2 bases respectively, with 11 bases between them. In DNA, the CDR3 is TGTGCCAGCAGGAGGGACCCAGCCTACGAGCAGTACTTC. Its protein product is CASRRDPAYEQYF.

This clonotype was detected only a few times. The V call is TRBV20-1, the J call TRBJ1-5; unclear D gene. V was clipped by 5 bases and J by 4 bases, with 9 bases between them. The CDR3 runs to 12 residues. Looked up from germline, CDR1 is DFQATT and CDR2 is SNEGSKA (reference sequence). The CDR3 loop is CSAGRQNQPQHF. In DNA form, the CDR3 reads TGCAGTGCTGGTAGGCAGAATCAGCCCCAGCATTTT.

This sequence joins TRBV7-9 and TRBJ2-1, with 11 bases identical to TRBD2. Germline-derived CDR1 and CDR2 are SEHNR and FQNEAQ (reference sequence). The CDR3 is 12 residues long. Trimming took 5 bases from V and 13 from J; bases not matched to a gene: 4. The CDR3 sequence: CASSPLAGDQFF. The CDR3 bases are TGTGCCAGCAGCCCACTAGCGGGAGACCAGTTCTTC.

The genes are TRBV19 and TRBJ2-1; the D call may be TRBD1 or TRBD2 (5 bases each). Trimming removed 5 bases from V and 0 bases from J, with 11 bases in between. The germline gives CDR1 LNHDA, CDR2 SQIVND (reference sequence). CDR3 length: 15 residues. The CDR3 protein is CASSAAGTSYNEQFF. CDR3 DNA: TGTGCCAGTAGTGCGGCCGGGACCTCCTACAATGAGCAGTTCTTC.

This clonotype was detected many times. CDR3 residues: CASSFSAENIQYF. The CDR3 DNA sequence: TGTGCCAGCAGTTTCTCTGCGGAGAACATTCAGTACTTC. V usage is TRBV28 and J usage is TRBJ2-4; D uncertain. Germline-derived CDR1 and CDR2 are MDHEN and SYDVKM. The CDR3 covers 13 residues. Trimming cost V 3 bases and J 7 bases, with 10 bases left between them.

The J gene is TRBJ2-3, the V gene TRBV5-1; TRBD1 matches at 8 bases. The V gene end was trimmed by 6 bases and the J gene end by 4 bases; junction bases not matched to a gene: 7. This CDR3 comprises 14 residues. Germline values: CDR1 SGHRS, CDR2 YFSETQ. The CDR3 sequence: CASTAAGGPDTQYF. CDR3 DNA sequence: TGCGCCAGCACCGCCGCAGGGGGCCCAGATACGCAGTATTTT.

The chain combines TRBV18 with TRBJ2-1; 11 nucleotides line up with TRBD2. CDR3 length: 15 residues. The ends lost 3 bases at V and 9 bases at J; junction bases unmatched: 7. Per the germline V gene, CDR1 is KGHSH and CDR2 is LQKENI. CDR3 in DNA: TGTGCCAGCTCACCGACACTAGCGGGAGTATCTGAGCAGTTCTTC. Protein sequence: CASSPTLAGVSEQFF. Using reference TRBV18 and TRBJ2-1 for the parts outside the CDR3, the full variable domain is NAGVMQNPRHLVRRRGQEARLRCSPMKGHSHVYWYRQLPEEGLKFMVYLQKENIIDESGMPKERFSAEFPKEGPSILRIQQVVRGDSAAYFCASSPTLAGVSEQFFGPGTRLTVL.

The chain has TRBV3-1 and TRBJ1-3; 7 bases are a match to TRBD1. CDR3 length: 17 residues. In germline, CDR1 is LGHDT, CDR2 YNNKEL (reference sequence). Germline trimming cut 1 base from V and 2 bases from J; bases unmatched to any gene: 8. The CDR3 spells CASSQVGGGGAGNTIYF. CDR3 bases: TGTGCCAGCAGCCAAGTGGGTGGAGGGGGCGCTGGAAACACCATATATTTT.

This clonotype was recorded at least ten times. In DNA form, the CDR3 reads TGTGCCAGCAGGCCGGGACGTATGGCGGAAAAACTGTTTTTT. As protein: CASRPGRMAEKLFF. This chain connects TRBV12-3 or TRBV12-4 to TRBJ1-4, with D perhaps matching TRBD1 (5 bases). V shed 6 bases and J shed 8 bases, with 16 bases lying between them. The CDR3 spans 14 residues.

This rearrangement joins TRBV29-1 to TRBJ2-2; D remains ambiguous. Germline CDR1 reads SQVTM; CDR2 reads ANQGSEA. Between the trimmed V and J ends, which lost 6 bases and 1 base, there was a span of 12 bases. There are 14 residues in the CDR3. This CDR3 reads CSVNRNKNTGELFF. CDR3 sequence (DNA): TGCAGCGTGAATAGAAATAAGAACACCGGGGAGCTGTTTTTT.

The gene calls are TRBV20-1 and TRBJ2-5; D remains unclear. V lost 3 bases and J lost 0, with 17 bases in between. The CDR3 is made up of 16 amino acids. Germline assignment: CDR1 DFQATT and CDR2 SNEGSKA (reference sequence). The CDR3 DNA is TGCAGTGCTAGCCCCTACAGCGCCAAAAACCAAGAGACCCAGTACTTC. This sequence encodes CSASPYSAKNQETQYF.

The chain recombines TRBV5-1 with TRBJ2-7; the D call may be TRBD1 or TRBD2 (5 bases each). Germline CDR1 SGHRS, CDR2 YFSETQ. V lost 4 bases and J lost 3, with 11 bases in between. The CDR3 spans 13 residues. The chain's CDR3 is CASSAGTFYEQYF. CDR3 DNA sequence: TGCGCCAGCAGCGCCGGGACCTTCTACGAGCAGTACTTC. Together with reference TRBV5-1 and TRBJ2-7, the CDR3 gives the full variable domain: KAGVTQTPRYLIKTRGQQVTLSCSPISGHRSVSWYQQTPGQGLQFLFEYFSETQRNKGNFPGRFSGRQFSNSRSEMNVSTLELGDSALYLCASSAGTFYEQYFGPGTRLTVT.

The chain is built from TRBV5-5 and TRBJ2-3; either TRBD1 or TRBD2 may supply D (5 bases each). This CDR3 has 15 amino acids. The germline V gene has CDR1 SGHKS and CDR2 YYEKEE (reference sequence). Trimming cost V 6 bases and J 0 bases, with 14 bases left between them. As DNA, the CDR3 is TGTGCCAGCAACCCGGGACCGGTTAGCACAGATACGCAGTATTTT. Translation: CASNPGPVSTDTQYF.

This rearrangement joins TRBV18 to TRBJ2-1; 8 bases agree with TRBD2. V was pared by 2 bases and J by 5 bases, with 14 bases of the junction left unmatched. The CDR3 spans 18 residues. Germline values: CDR1 KGHSH, CDR2 LQKENI. The CDR3 loop is CASSPTAGVAGWDNEQFF. CDR3 DNA: TGTGCCAGCTCACCAACCGCGGGCGTAGCGGGATGGGACAATGAGCAGTTCTTC.